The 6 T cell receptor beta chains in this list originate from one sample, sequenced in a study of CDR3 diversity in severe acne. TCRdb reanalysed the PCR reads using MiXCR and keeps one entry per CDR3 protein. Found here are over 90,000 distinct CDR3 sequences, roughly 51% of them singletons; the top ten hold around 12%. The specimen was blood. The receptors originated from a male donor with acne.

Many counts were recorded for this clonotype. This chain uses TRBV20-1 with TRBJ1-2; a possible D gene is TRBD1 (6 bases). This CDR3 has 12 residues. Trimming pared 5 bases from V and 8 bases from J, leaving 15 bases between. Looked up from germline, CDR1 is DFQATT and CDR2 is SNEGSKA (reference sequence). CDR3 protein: CSAEDSPLGYTF. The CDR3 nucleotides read TGCAGTGCTGAGGACAGCCCGCTAGGCTACACCTTC.

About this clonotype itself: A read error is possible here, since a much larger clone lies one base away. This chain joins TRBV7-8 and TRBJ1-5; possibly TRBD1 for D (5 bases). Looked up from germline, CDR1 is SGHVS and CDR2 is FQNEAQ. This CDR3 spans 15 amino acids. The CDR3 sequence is CASSEYLGGNQPQRF. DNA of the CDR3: TGTGCCAGCAGCGAATATCTTGGGGGGAATCAGCCCCAGCGTTTT.

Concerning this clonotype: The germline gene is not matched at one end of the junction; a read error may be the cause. Here the CDR3 DNA reads TGTGCCAGCAGCTTAGCGGGGGACTACGTTCTCAAATTC. The encoded protein is CASSLAGDYVLKF. The chain has TRBV7-9 and TRBJ2-5, with 7 bases aligning to TRBD2. CDR1 is SEHNR, CDR2 FQNEAQ, per germline (reference sequence). The CDR3 is 13 amino acids.

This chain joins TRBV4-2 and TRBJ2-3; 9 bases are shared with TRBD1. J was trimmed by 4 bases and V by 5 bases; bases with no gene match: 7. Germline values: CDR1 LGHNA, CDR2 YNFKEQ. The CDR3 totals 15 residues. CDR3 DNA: TGTGCCAGCAGCTGGGGACAGGGAGGCGCAGATACGCAGTATTTT. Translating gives CASSWGQGGADTQYF.

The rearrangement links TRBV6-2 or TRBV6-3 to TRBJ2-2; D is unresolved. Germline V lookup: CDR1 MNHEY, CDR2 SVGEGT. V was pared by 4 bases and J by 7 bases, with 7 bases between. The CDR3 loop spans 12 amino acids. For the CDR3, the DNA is TGTGCCAGCAGTTCGCCAGGCGGGGAGCTGTTTTTT. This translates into CASSSPGGELFF.

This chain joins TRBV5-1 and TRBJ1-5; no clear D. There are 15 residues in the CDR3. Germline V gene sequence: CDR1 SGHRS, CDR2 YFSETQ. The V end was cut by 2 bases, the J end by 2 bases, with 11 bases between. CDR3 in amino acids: CASSFSPGGNQPQHF. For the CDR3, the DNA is TGCGCCAGCAGCTTTTCTCCGGGAGGCAATCAGCCCCAGCATTTT. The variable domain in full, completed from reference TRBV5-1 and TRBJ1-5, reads KAGVTQTPRYLIKTRGQQVTLSCSPISGHRSVSWYQQTPGQGLQFLFEYFSETQRNKGNFPGRFSGRQFSNSRSEMNVSTLELGDSALYLCASSFSPGGNQPQHFGDGTRLSIL.